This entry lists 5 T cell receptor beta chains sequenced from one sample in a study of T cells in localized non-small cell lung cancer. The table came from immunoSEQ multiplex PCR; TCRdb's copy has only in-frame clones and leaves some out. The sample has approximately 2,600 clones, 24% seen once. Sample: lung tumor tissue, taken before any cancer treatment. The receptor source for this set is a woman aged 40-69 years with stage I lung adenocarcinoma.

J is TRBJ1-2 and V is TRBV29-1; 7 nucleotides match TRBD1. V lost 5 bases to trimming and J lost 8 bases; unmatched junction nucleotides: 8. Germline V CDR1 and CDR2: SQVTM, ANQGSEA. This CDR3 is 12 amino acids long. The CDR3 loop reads CSVNRGAGGYTF. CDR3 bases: TGCAGCGTTAACAGGGGAGCGGGCGGCTACACCTTC.

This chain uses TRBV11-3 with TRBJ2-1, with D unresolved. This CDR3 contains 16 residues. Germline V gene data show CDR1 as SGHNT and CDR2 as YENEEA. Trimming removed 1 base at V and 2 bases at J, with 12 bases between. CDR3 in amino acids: CASSLGLFSTYNEQFF. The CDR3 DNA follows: TGTGCCAGCAGCTTAGGTCTCTTCTCAACCTACAATGAGCAGTTCTTC.

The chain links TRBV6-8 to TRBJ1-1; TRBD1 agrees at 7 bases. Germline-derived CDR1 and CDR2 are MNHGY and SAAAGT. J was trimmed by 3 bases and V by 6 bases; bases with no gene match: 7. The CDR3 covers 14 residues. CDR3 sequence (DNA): TGTGCCAGCAGCCCCCAGGGGGGGCACACTGAAGCTTTCTTT. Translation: CASSPQGGHTEAFF.

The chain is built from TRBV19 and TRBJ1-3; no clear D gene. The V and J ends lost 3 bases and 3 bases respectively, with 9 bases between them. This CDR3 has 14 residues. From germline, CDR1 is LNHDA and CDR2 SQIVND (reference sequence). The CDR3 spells CASSMGGYGNTIYF. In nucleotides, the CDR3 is TGTGCCAGTAGTATGGGAGGCTATGGAAACACCATATATTTT.

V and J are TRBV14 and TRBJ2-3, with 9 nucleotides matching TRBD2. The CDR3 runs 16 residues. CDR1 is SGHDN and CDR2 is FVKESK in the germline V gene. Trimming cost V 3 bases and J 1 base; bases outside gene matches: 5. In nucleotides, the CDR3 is TGTGCCAGCAGCCAGGGCGGGGGGGCAGGCACAGATACGCAGTATTTT. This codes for CASSQGGGAGTDTQYF.